This T cell receptor beta chain is from a study of T cells in Graves' hyperthyroidism and ophthalmopathy. TCR beta CDR3 region amplification was performed from RNA transcripts. Carried out on the TCR CDR3, a first-round RT-PCR used the HTBI primer set. MiXCR, applied by TCRdb to the multiplex PCR reads, yields one record per CDR3 protein. The sample gives 130,000 to 150,000 distinct CDR3 sequences, 22% of which show up once; more than 60% is in the top ten. The CDR3 spans 15 residues. Germline V lookup: CDR1 MDHEN, CDR2 SYDVKM. Trimming stripped 5 bases from V and 8 bases from J, with 18 bases between. This clonotype was counted at least ten times.

This rearrangement joins TRBV28 to TRBJ1-4; maybe TRBD1 (6 bases). Sequences were obtained from blood. The TCR originated in a woman aged 45-65 years with Graves' hyperthyroidism that later progressed to Graves' ophthalmopathy. In nucleotides, the CDR3 is TGTGCCAGCAGTACGGGCCAGGGGCTTAAGGAAAAACTGTTTTTT. Its protein is CASSTGQGLKEKLFF.